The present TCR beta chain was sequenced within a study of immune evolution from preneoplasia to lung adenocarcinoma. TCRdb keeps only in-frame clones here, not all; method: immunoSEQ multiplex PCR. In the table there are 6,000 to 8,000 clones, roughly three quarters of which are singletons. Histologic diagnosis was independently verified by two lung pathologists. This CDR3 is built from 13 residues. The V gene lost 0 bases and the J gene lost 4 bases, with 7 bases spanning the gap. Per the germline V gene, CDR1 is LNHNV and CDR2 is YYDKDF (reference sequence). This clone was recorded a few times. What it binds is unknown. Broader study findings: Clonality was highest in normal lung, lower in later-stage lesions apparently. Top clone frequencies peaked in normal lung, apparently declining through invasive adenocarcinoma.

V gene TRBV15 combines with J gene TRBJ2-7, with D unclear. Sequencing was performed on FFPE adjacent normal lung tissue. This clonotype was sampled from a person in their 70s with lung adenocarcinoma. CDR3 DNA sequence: TGTGCCACCAGCAGAGATACCGATTACGAGCAGTACTTC. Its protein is CATSRDTDYEQYF.